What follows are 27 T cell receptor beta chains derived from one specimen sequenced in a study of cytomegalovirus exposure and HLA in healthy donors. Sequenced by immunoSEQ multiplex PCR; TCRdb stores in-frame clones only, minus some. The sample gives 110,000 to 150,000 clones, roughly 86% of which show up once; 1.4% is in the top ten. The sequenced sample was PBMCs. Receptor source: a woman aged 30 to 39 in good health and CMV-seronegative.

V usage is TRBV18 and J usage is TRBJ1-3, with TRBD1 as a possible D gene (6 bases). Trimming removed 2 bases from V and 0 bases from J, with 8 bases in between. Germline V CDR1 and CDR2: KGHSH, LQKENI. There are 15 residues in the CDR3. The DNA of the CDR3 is TGTGCCAGCTCACCATTGGACAGCTCTGGAAACACCATATATTTT. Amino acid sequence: CASSPLDSSGNTIYF.

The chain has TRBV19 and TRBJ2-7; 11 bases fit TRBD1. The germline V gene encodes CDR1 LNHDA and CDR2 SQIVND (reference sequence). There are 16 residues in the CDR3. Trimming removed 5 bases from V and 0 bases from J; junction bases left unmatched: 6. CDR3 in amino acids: CASSRDRGFSSYEQYF. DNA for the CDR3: TGTGCCAGTAGTCGGGACAGGGGGTTCAGCTCCTACGAGCAGTACTTC.

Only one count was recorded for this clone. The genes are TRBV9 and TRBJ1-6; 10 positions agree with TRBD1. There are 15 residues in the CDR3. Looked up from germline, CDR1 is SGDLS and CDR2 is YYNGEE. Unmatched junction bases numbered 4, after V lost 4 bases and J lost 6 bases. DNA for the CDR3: TGTGCCAGCAGCAAGACAGGGGGCGTTAATTCACCCCTCCACTTT. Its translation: CASSKTGGVNSPLHF.

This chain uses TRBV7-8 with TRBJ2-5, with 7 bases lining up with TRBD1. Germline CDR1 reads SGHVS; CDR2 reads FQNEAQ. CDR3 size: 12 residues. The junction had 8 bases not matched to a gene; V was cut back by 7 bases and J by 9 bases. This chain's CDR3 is CASTPDRAAQYF. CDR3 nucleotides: TGTGCCAGCACCCCAGACAGGGCGGCCCAGTACTTC. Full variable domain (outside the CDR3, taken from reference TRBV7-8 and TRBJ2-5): GAGVSQSPRYKVAKRGQDVALRCDPISGHVSLFWYQQALGQGPEFLTYFQNEAQLDKSGLPSDRFFAERPEGSVSTLKIQRTQQEDSAVYLCASTPDRAAQYFGPGTRLLVL.

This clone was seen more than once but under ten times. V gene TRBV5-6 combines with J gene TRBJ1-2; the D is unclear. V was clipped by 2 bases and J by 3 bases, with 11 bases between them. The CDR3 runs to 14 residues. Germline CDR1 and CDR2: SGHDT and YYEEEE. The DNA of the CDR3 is TGTGCCAGCAGCTTAGTTCAGGCTGACTATGGCTACACCTTC. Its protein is CASSLVQADYGYTF.

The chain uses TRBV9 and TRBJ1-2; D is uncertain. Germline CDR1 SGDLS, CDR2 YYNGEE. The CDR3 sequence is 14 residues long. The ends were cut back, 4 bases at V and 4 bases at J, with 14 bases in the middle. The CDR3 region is CASSPQPGSYGYTF. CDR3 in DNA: TGTGCCAGCAGCCCTCAGCCTGGGAGCTATGGCTACACCTTC.

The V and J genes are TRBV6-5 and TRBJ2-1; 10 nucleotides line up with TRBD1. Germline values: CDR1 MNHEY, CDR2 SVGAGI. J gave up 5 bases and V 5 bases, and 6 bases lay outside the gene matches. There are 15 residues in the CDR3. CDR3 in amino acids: CASSKRTGGNNEQFF. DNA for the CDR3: TGTGCCAGCAGTAAGAGGACAGGGGGGAACAATGAGCAGTTCTTC.

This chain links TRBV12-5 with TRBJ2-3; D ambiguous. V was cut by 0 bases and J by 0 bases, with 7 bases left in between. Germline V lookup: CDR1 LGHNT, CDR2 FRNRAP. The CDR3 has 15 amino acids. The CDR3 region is CASGLVLSSTDTQYF. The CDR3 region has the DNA TGTGCTAGTGGTTTGGTACTTTCTAGCACAGATACGCAGTATTTT.

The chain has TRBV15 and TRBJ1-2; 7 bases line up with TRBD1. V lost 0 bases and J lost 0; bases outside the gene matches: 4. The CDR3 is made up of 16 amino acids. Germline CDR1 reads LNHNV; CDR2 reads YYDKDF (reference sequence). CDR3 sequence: CATSRDSGTANYGYTF. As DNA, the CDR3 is TGTGCCACCAGCAGAGATAGCGGGACAGCTAACTATGGCTACACCTTC.

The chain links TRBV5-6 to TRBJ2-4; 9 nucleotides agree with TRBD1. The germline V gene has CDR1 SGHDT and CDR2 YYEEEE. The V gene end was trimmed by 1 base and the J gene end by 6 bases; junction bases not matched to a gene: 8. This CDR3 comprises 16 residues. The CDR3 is CASSLTGGGKGNIQYF. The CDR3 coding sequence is TGTGCCAGCAGCTTGACAGGGGGCGGTAAAGGAAACATTCAGTACTTC.

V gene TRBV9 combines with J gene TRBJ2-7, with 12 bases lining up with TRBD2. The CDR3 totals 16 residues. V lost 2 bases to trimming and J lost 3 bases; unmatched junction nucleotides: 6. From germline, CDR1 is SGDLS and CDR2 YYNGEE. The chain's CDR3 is CASSVGLAGPHYEQYF. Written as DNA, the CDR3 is TGTGCCAGCAGCGTTGGACTAGCGGGGCCACACTACGAGCAGTACTTC.

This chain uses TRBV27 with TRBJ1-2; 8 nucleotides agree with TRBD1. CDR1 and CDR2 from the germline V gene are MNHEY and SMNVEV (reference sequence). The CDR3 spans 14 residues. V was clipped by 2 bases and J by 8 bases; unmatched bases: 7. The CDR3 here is CASSLLAGGGGYTF. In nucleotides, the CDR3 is TGTGCCAGCAGTTTACTGGCAGGGGGCGGCGGCTACACCTTC.

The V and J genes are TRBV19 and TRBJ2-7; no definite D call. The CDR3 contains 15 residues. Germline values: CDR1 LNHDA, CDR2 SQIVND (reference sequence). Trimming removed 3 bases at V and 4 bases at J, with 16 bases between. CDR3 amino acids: CASSIDSVSVYEQYF. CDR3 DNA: TGTGCCAGTAGTATCGATTCGGTCAGCGTTTACGAGCAGTACTTC.

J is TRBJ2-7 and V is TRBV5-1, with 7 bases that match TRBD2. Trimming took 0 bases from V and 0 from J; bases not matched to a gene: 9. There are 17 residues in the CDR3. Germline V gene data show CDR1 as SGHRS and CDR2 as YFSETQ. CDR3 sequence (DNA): TGCGCCAGCAGCTTGGGGGGGAGGGAAGGTCACTCCTACGAGCAGTACTTC. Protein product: CASSLGGREGHSYEQYF.

CDR3 amino acids: CSSRGGLKKTQYF. CDR3 sequence (DNA): TGCAGCTCCCGCGGGGGCCTAAAGAAGACCCAGTACTTC. The chain uses TRBV29-1 and TRBJ2-5; the D gene is possibly TRBD2 (7 bases). V lost 8 bases, J lost 6 bases, and 19 bases lay in between. Germline loops: CDR1 SQVTM, CDR2 ANQGSEA. The CDR3 totals 13 residues.

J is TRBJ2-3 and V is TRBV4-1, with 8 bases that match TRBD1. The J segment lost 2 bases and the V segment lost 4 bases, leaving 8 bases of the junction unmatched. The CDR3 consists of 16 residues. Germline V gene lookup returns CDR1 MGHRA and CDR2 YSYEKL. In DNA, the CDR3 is TGCGCCAGCAGCCGTAGGGGACAGGCGACCACAGATACGCAGTATTTT. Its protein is CASSRRGQATTDTQYF.

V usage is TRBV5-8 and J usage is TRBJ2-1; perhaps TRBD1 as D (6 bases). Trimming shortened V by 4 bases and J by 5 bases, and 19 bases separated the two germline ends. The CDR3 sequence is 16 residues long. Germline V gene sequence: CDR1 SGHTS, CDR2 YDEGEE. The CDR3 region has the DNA TGTGCCAGCAGCCCGATACCCGGGACAAGGAACAATGAGCAGTTCTTC. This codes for CASSPIPGTRNNEQFF.

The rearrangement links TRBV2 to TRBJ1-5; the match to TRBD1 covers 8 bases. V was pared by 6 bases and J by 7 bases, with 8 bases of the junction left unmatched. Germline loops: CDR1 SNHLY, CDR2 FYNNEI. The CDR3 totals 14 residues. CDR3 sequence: CASRETGAEQPQHF. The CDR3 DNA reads TGTGCCAGCAGGGAGACAGGGGCCGAGCAGCCCCAGCATTTT.

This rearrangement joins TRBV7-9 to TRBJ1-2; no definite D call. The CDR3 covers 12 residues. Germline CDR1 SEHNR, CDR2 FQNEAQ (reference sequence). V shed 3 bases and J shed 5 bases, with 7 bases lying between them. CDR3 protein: CASSFLSYGYTF. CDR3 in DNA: TGTGCCAGCAGCTTTTTGAGTTATGGCTACACCTTC.

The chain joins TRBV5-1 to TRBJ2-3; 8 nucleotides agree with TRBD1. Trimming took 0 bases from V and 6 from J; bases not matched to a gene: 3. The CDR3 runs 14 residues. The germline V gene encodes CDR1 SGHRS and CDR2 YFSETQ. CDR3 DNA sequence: TGCGCCAGCAGCTTGGCCACAGGGGGGGATACGCAGTATTTT. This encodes CASSLATGGDTQYF.

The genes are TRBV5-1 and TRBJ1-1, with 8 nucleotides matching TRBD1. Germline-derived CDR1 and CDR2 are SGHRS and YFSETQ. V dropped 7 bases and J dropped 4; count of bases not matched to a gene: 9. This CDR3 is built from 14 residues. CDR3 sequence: CASGPQGDGTEAFF. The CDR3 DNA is TGCGCCAGCGGACCACAGGGGGACGGCACTGAAGCTTTCTTT.

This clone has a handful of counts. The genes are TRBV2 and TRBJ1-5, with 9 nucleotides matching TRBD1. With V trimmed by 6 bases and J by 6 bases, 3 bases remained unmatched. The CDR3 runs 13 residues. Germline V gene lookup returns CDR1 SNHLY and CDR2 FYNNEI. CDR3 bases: TGTGCCAGCAGGGGACAGGGCGGTCAGCCCCAGCATTTT. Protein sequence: CASRGQGGQPQHF.

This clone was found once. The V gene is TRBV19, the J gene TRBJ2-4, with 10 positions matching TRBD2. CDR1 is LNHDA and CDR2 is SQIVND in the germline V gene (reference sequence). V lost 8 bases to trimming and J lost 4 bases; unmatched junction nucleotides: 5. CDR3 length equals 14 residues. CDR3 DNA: TGTGCCAGTCGGATAGCGGGGGGTAAAAACATTCAGTACTTC. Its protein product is CASRIAGGKNIQYF.

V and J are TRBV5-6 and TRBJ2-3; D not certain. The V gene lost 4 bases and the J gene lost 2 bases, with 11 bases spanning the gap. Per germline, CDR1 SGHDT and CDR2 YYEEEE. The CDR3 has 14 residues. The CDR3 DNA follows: TGTGCCAGCAGCCTTAGCCACGACACAGATACGCAGTATTTT. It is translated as CASSLSHDTDTQYF.

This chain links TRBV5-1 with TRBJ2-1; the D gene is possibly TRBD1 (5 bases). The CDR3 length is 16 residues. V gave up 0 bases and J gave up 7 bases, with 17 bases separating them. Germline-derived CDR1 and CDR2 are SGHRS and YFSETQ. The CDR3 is CASSLAPQGPPNEQFF. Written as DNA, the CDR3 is TGCGCCAGCAGCTTGGCCCCCCAGGGTCCCCCTAATGAGCAGTTCTTC.

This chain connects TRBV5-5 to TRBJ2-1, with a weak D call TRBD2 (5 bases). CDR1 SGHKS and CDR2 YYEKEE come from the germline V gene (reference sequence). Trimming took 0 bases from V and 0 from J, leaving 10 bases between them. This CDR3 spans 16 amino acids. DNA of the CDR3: TGTGCCAGCAGCTTGGACTTAGGGAGCTCCTACAATGAGCAGTTCTTC. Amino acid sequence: CASSLDLGSSYNEQFF.

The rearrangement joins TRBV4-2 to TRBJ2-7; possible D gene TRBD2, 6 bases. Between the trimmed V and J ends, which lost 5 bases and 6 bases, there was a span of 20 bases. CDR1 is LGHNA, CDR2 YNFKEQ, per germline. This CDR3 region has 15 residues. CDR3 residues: CASSKPEGRETEQYF. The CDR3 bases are TGTGCCAGCAGCAAACCGGAGGGTAGGGAAACCGAGCAGTACTTC.